Shown below are 18 T cell receptor beta chains from a single sample sequenced in a study of blood T cell repertoires in COVID-19. Sequenced by immunoSEQ multiplex PCR; TCRdb stores in-frame clones only, minus some. The sample consists of roughly 250,000 clones, about nine tenths of them appearing once. The sequenced sample was peripheral blood. The receptors were sampled from a man in his sixties who had recovered from COVID-19.

The chain couples TRBV18 to TRBJ2-3; a possible D gene is TRBD1 (7 bases). The germline V gene encodes CDR1 KGHSH and CDR2 LQKENI. CDR3 length: 12 amino acids. Trimming cost V 3 bases and J 9 bases, with 10 bases left between them. The CDR3 DNA is TGTGCCAGCTCACCCTCAGGGGGGACGCAGTATTTT. This codes for CASSPSGGTQYF.

The rearrangement uses TRBV2 and TRBJ1-2; tentatively, D is TRBD1 (6 bases). Germline V gives CDR1 SNHLY, CDR2 FYNNEI. The CDR3 has 13 amino acids. The V gene lost 4 bases and the J gene lost 5 bases, with 11 bases spanning the gap. This CDR3 is CASSAGGFYGYTF. The CDR3 coding sequence is TGTGCCAGCAGTGCGGGGGGCTTTTATGGCTACACCTTC.

V and J are TRBV2 and TRBJ1-1, with no clear D. The CDR3 totals 14 residues. V was shortened by 6 bases and J by 0 bases, with 11 bases between the two germline ends. Germline CDR1 reads SNHLY; CDR2 reads FYNNEI. The CDR3 reads CASSASSLNTEAFF. The CDR3 region has the DNA TGTGCCAGCAGCGCCAGTTCATTGAACACTGAAGCTTTCTTT. The full variable domain, its missing parts supplied by reference TRBV2 and TRBJ1-1, is EPEVTQTPSHQVTQMGQEVILRCVPISNHLYFYWYRQILGQKVEFLVSFYNNEISEKSEIFDDQFSVERPDGSNFTLKIRSTKLEDSAMYFCASSASSLNTEAFFGQGTRLTVV.

The chain joins TRBV9 to TRBJ2-2; D call uncertain. Trimming took off 0 bases at V and 6 bases at J, with 9 bases between the two ends. CDR3 length: 14 amino acids. CDR1 SGDLS and CDR2 YYNGEE come from the germline V gene. Here the CDR3 reads CASSVGGVAGELFF. The DNA of the CDR3 is TGTGCCAGCAGCGTAGGAGGTGTAGCCGGGGAGCTGTTTTTT.

The CDR3 protein is CASSWPRANSPLHF. Written as DNA, the CDR3 is TGCGCCAGCAGCTGGCCCCGAGCGAACTCACCCCTCCACTTT. V and J are TRBV5-1 and TRBJ1-6; no reliable D call. Germline CDR1 SGHRS, CDR2 YFSETQ. This CDR3 has 14 residues. The germline V and J ends were trimmed by 3 bases and 10 bases, with 14 bases remaining between them.

This rearrangement joins TRBV24-1 to TRBJ2-1, with 7 bases that match TRBD2. V dropped 5 bases and J dropped 5; count of bases not matched to a gene: 14. This CDR3 is built from 17 residues. Germline lookup yields CDR1 KGHDR and CDR2 SFDVKD. CDR3 loop: CATSGPLQAGPNNEQFF. In nucleotides, the CDR3 is TGTGCCACCAGTGGTCCCCTCCAAGCGGGGCCCAACAATGAGCAGTTCTTC.

The chain couples TRBV3-1 (or the pseudogene TRBV3-2) to TRBJ1-1; D remains unclear. With 5 bases removed from V and 4 bases from J, the gap between germline ends came to 14 bases. The CDR3 length is 14 residues. Germline lookup yields CDR1 LGHDT and CDR2 YNNKEL (reference sequence). CDR3 nucleotide sequence: TGTGCCAGCAGCGCTCAGCGCCGGGGCACTGAAGCTTTCTTT. It yields the protein CASSAQRRGTEAFF.

V usage is TRBV23-1 and J usage is TRBJ1-1; D possibly corresponds to TRBD1 (6 bases). TRBV23-1 is an ORF, with its function uncertain. Trimming took 0 bases from V and 5 from J, leaving 19 bases between them. CDR3 size: 17 residues. CDR3 in DNA: TGCGCCAGCAGTCAATCGGCCCCCACAGGGTCTGGGACTGAAGCTTTCTTT. This codes for CASSQSAPTGSGTEAFF.

This chain links TRBV5-5 with TRBJ2-7, with TRBD1 matching over 10 bases. The CDR3 runs to 14 residues. Germline V lookup: CDR1 SGHKS, CDR2 YYEKEE (reference sequence). V gave up 6 bases and J gave up 4 bases; unmatched junction bases: 7. The CDR3 DNA reads as TGTGCCAGCACCCCCGGGACAGGGGAATACGAGCAGTACTTC. Residues: CASTPGTGEYEQYF.

The chain's CDR3 is CATSDLRNPGTDTQYF. CDR3 nucleotides: TGTGCCACCAGTGATTTGCGGAACCCGGGGACAGATACGCAGTATTTT. The chain combines TRBV24-1 with TRBJ2-3, with D possibly being TRBD2 (5 bases). V lost 0 bases and J lost 3, with 12 bases in between. The CDR3 totals 16 residues. Germline V CDR1 and CDR2: KGHDR, SFDVKD.

The chain employs TRBV6-1 and TRBJ1-5, with 8 positions matching TRBD1. Germline CDR1 MNHNS, CDR2 SASEGT. The CDR3 consists of 18 residues. The V gene end was trimmed by 2 bases and the J gene end by 4 bases; junction bases not matched to a gene: 13. Here the CDR3 reads CASSEPRGAGGFNQPQHF. In DNA, the CDR3 is TGTGCCAGCAGTGAACCCCGCGGGGCAGGGGGCTTTAATCAGCCCCAGCATTTT.

This chain's CDR3 is CASSWTVKDQPQHF. The CDR3 DNA follows: TGTGCCAGTAGTTGGACAGTTAAGGATCAGCCCCAGCATTTT. The chain recombines TRBV19 with TRBJ1-5; D is perhaps TRBD1 (6 bases). The CDR3 extends over 14 amino acids. V was shortened by 5 bases and J by 5 bases, with 13 bases between the two germline ends. Germline CDR1 LNHDA, CDR2 SQIVND (reference sequence).

This sequence joins TRBV27 and TRBJ2-1; a weak D match, TRBD2 (6 bases). This CDR3 contains 15 residues. Germline V CDR1 and CDR2: MNHEY, SMNVEV (reference sequence). Between the trimmed V and J ends, which lost 6 bases and 7 bases, there was a span of 19 bases. The CDR3 is CASRGNGGMRNEQFF. Here the CDR3 DNA reads TGTGCCAGCAGGGGCAATGGGGGGATGAGGAATGAGCAGTTCTTC.

The gene calls are TRBV19 and TRBJ2-7; no firm D call. The V gene lost 3 bases and the J gene lost 0 bases, with 6 bases spanning the gap. This CDR3 contains 13 residues. Germline V gene lookup returns CDR1 LNHDA and CDR2 SQIVND (reference sequence). CDR3 DNA: TGTGCCAGTAGTATGTTCAGCTCCTACGAGCAGTACTTC. Its protein product is CASSMFSSYEQYF.

The rearrangement joins TRBV13 to TRBJ1-5, with 11 bases lining up with TRBD1. The ends lost 5 bases at V and 6 bases at J; junction bases unmatched: 15. The CDR3 is made up of 18 amino acids. The germline CDR1 and CDR2 sequences are PRHDT and FYEKMQ (reference sequence). The CDR3 DNA reads as TGTGCCAGCAGCCGGCGGACAGGGGGCGCTTCAATAACTCAGCCCCAGCATTTT. Amino acids: CASSRRTGGASITQPQHF.

The chain joins TRBV10-3 to TRBJ2-5; TRBD1 agrees at 10 bases. The junction had 6 bases not matched to a gene; V was cut back by 7 bases and J by 4 bases. The germline V gene has CDR1 ENHRY and CDR2 SYGVKD. The CDR3 extends over 14 amino acids. CDR3 nucleotides: TGTGCCATCACCCGGGGGGACAGGGGAGAGACCCAGTACTTC. Amino acid sequence: CAITRGDRGETQYF.

The chain uses TRBV6-5 and TRBJ2-7; D unresolved. Germline V gene data show CDR1 as MNHEY and CDR2 as SVGAGI. This CDR3 is 14 amino acids long. V was cut by 0 bases and J by 3 bases, with 9 bases left in between. The CDR3 DNA reads as TGTGCCAGCAGTTACTCGATGCCAGGCTACGAGCAGTACGTC. Protein sequence: CASSYSMPGYEQYV.

On this clone itself: Other DNA sequences in the same sample also yield this CDR3. V usage is TRBV10-3 and J usage is TRBJ1-5; D gene unclear. The V gene's germline CDR1 is ENHRY and CDR2 SYGVKD. The V gene lost 0 bases and the J gene lost 4 bases, with 7 bases spanning the gap. This CDR3 comprises 14 residues. The CDR3 sequence: CAISESGGNQPQHF. Here the CDR3 DNA reads TGTGCCATCAGTGAGTCGGGAGGGAATCAGCCCCAGCATTTT.